This T cell receptor (beta chain) was recovered during a study of T cells after yellow fever vaccination. About the research overall: In the case of low-cell-number fractions, SMART-Seq v4 Ultra Low Input was used for preparation. Notes on the study in general: Abundant clonotypes from the bulk population could contaminate FACS-sorted repertoires. Most primary-vaccination clones recurred post-booster (roughly 96% CD4, over 70% CD8).

TCRdb redid the calling of the 5' RACE reads with MiXCR, one entry per CDR3 protein. The sample holds under 550,000 distinct CDR3 sequences; 21% are singletons and the top ten take approximately 15%. J lost 3 bases, V lost 7 bases, and 7 bases had no gene match. Germline V gene data show CDR1 as SGHNT and CDR2 as YYREEE (reference sequence). The CDR3 contains 13 residues. This clonotype was recorded a few times. Its antigen is not identified. The sequence came from a man younger than 35 who received the YFV17D yellow fever vaccine. The V call is TRBV5-4, the J call TRBJ2-7; 7 bases line up with TRBD2. The material was PBMCs, obtained less than 25 days after the first yellow fever vaccination. As DNA, the CDR3 is TGTGCCAGCCAGCCTGGGGAGGGCTACGAGCAGTACTTC. This gives the protein CASQPGEGYEQYF.